This T cell receptor beta chain was retrieved from a study of patients and donors after allogeneic stem cell transplantation. Using its own MiXCR run on the RT-PCR reads, TCRdb lists one record per CDR3 protein. Of about 960,000 distinct CDR3 sequences listed, 18% were seen once; the top ten hold roughly 6%. This clonotype occurred a few times. The sample taken for sequencing was blood, either unsorted or a sorted T cell fraction (not recorded which). The sequence came from a human donor who was either an allogeneic HSCT recipient or a stem cell or donor lymphocyte infusion donor (not recorded which). It is not recorded whose cells these are; they may come from a transplant donor.

The CDR3 loop is CASSRRTGEGYTF. The CDR3 DNA follows: TGTGCCAGCAGCCGTCGGACAGGGGAAGGCTACACCTTC. V and J are TRBV12-3 or TRBV12-4 and TRBJ1-2, with 9 bases identical to TRBD1. Losses at the gene ends were 6 bases for V and 8 bases for J; bases not matched to a gene: 7. The CDR3 is 13 amino acids.